This T cell receptor (beta chain) was sequenced during a study of response to subunit inactivated influenza vaccine. This clonotype occurred a few times. The antigen is undetermined. General study points: Authors proposed each seasonal influenza vaccination draws in few new T cells.

TCRdb reprocessed the RT-PCR reads with MiXCR, giving one entry per CDR3 protein. The sample lists about 780,000 distinct CDR3 sequences, 18% occurring once. The CDR3 is 16 amino acids. Looked up from germline, CDR1 is MNHEY and CDR2 is SVGAGI. V was pared by 0 bases and J by 0 bases, with 9 bases between. This sample comprised PBMCs from blood, obtained about 5 days after vaccination. The sequence derives from a man aged 45-65 years who received an inactivated influenza vaccine. The chain joins TRBV6-5 to TRBJ1-5; D unresolved. CDR3 bases: TGTGCCAGCAGTTACTCTAGCAGACATAGCAATCAGCCCCAGCATTTT. Translation gives CASSYSSRHSNQPQHF.